The clone carrying this T cell receptor beta chain was recorded only once. Its specificity is unknown. The data stem from a study of cytomegalovirus exposure and HLA in healthy donors. Study findings and constraints: TCR beta sequences reportedly predicted the HLA-A and HLA-B alleles of most subjects accurately. An ancestry cluster, one associated with Asian ancestry, reportedly showed fewer N-insertions than the roughly 670-donor mean in a later analysis.

The primer mix had 60 Vbeta and 13 Jbeta primers. Clones were sequenced by immunoSEQ multiplex PCR, and TCRdb holds only the in-frame ones, with some missing. The sample carries roughly 100,000 clones, roughly 77% recorded once. The specimen was PBMCs. The receptor was derived from a human donor in good health.

The CDR3 here is CASSAAGGIYTQYF. The CDR3 DNA follows: TGTGCCAGCAGCGCAGCGGGGGGTATATATACGCAGTATTTT. The chain is built from TRBV9 and TRBJ2-3; 9 bases agree with TRBD2. The germline gives CDR1 SGDLS, CDR2 YYNGEE. This CDR3 comprises 14 residues. V was clipped by 3 bases and J by 7 bases; unmatched bases: 6.